This TCR beta chain was documented in a study of molecular identifiers for immune sequencing clone quantification. Sorting selected naive CD8 T cells with a CD8+CD4-CCR7+CD45RA+ phenotype. This clonotype has at least ten counts. Looked up from germline, CDR1 is SGHVS and CDR2 is FNYEAQ. The CDR3 sequence is 14 residues long. J gave up 7 bases and V 1 base, and 5 bases lay outside the gene matches. TCRdb independently ran MiXCR on the PCR reads; one entry per CDR3 protein. The sample has under 600,000 distinct CDR3 sequences, around 23% seen once; the top ten hold approximately 0.8%. The chain couples TRBV7-6 to TRBJ1-1, with TRBD1 identical over 8 bases. This TCR was sampled from a human donor in good health. Some libraries in this study had Jurkat cell RNA spiked in. Sequenced input: naive CD8+ T cells from blood, with Jurkat cell RNA spiked in. Subset reported: FACS-sorted CD8+CD4-CCR7+CD45RA+ naive T cells. The CDR3 DNA sequence: TGTGCCAGCAGCTTAGGACAGGGGATCGATGAAGCTTTCTTT. Amino acids: CASSLGQGIDEAFF.